The 32 T cell receptor beta chains below all came from one sample that was sequenced in a study of cytomegalovirus exposure and HLA in healthy donors. The data were produced by immunoSEQ multiplex PCR, yet TCRdb's version contains in-frame clones alone and is incomplete. This table holds tens of thousands of clones, about nine tenths found once. The sample consisted of PBMCs. All receptors derive from a man between 18 and 35 years old in good health and CMV-seronegative.

J is TRBJ2-3 and V is TRBV2; D is ambiguous. Per germline, CDR1 SNHLY and CDR2 FYNNEI. The CDR3 runs to 10 residues. Deletions cut 10 bases from V and 3 bases from J, with 5 bases between. This CDR3 is CATSTDTQYF. The CDR3 nucleotides read TGTGCCACCTCTACAGATACGCAGTATTTT.

The V and J genes are TRBV19 and TRBJ2-2, with D unresolved. Trimming cost V 11 bases and J 4 bases, with 11 bases left between them. The germline V gene has CDR1 LNHDA and CDR2 SQIVND (reference sequence). CDR3 length: 12 amino acids. CDR3 in amino acids: CACRTSTGELFF. CDR3 sequence (DNA): TGTGCCTGCCGTACGAGCACCGGGGAGCTGTTTTTT. Combining the CDR3 with reference TRBV19 and TRBJ2-2 gives the whole variable domain DGGITQSPKYLFRKEGQNVTLSCEQNLNHDAMYWYRQDPGQGLRLIYYSQIVNDFQKGDIAEGYSVSREKKESFPLTVTSAQKNPTAFYLCACRTSTGELFFGEGSRLTVL.

This rearrangement joins TRBV5-1 to TRBJ2-3, with 10 bases that match TRBD2. Per germline, CDR1 SGHRS and CDR2 YFSETQ. This CDR3 region has 16 residues. Trimming removed 4 bases from V and 3 bases from J; junction bases left unmatched: 8. CDR3 DNA: TGCGCCAGCAGCGGGCTAGCGGGAGTGGGTACAGATACGCAGTATTTT. Residues: CASSGLAGVGTDTQYF.

The chain recombines TRBV5-8 with TRBJ1-2; tentatively, D is TRBD1 (5 bases). Germline V gives CDR1 SGHTS, CDR2 YDEGEE. The V end was cut by 4 bases, the J end by 2 bases, with 9 bases between. The CDR3 totals 13 residues. This chain's CDR3 is CASSPRGNYGYTF. CDR3 nucleotide sequence: TGTGCCAGCAGCCCGCGGGGCAACTATGGCTACACCTTC.

This clone was seen more than once but under ten times. The rearrangement links TRBV11-2 to TRBJ2-7; D remains ambiguous. The CDR3 sequence is 15 residues long. The germline gives CDR1 SGHAT, CDR2 FQNNGV. V lost 3 bases and J 2 bases, leaving 14 bases between the germline ends. The CDR3 bases are TGTGCCAGCAGCTTGGTTCCGGTCCCCCCCTACGAGCAGTACTTC. Its translation is CASSLVPVPPYEQYF.

This clone has just one count. Other DNA sequences from this sample encode an identical CDR3 as well. The V and J genes are TRBV4-3 and TRBJ2-1; maybe TRBD1 (5 bases). Trimming cost V 1 base and J 3 bases, with 7 bases left between them. Germline assignment: CDR1 LGHNA and CDR2 YSLEER. The CDR3 loop spans 14 amino acids. This CDR3 is CASSQGQGYNEQFF. As DNA, the CDR3 is TGCGCCAGCAGCCAAGGTCAGGGCTACAATGAGCAGTTCTTC.

The V gene is TRBV5-1, the J gene TRBJ2-7; 8 bases are a match to TRBD1. CDR1 is SGHRS, CDR2 YFSETQ, per germline. The V gene end was trimmed by 3 bases and the J gene end by 4 bases; junction bases not matched to a gene: 3. This CDR3 is built from 13 residues. CDR3 region: CASSSGQVYEQYF. Here the CDR3 DNA reads TGCGCCAGCAGCTCGGGACAGGTGTACGAGCAGTACTTC.

V and J are TRBV27 and TRBJ2-5, with 12 bases fitting TRBD2. Germline CDR1 reads MNHEY; CDR2 reads SMNVEV (reference sequence). V lost 3 bases, J lost 4 bases, and 12 bases stayed unmatched. This CDR3 has 18 residues. CDR3 sequence (DNA): TGTGCCAGCAGTTTGACGCAAAGACTAGCGGGAGATTTAGAGACCCAGTACTTC. Translation: CASSLTQRLAGDLETQYF.

This clone occurred once. The chain couples TRBV2 to TRBJ1-4; D is unresolved. Trimming took 11 bases from V and 7 from J, leaving 11 bases between them. The CDR3 spans 11 residues. The V gene's germline CDR1 is SNHLY and CDR2 FYNNEI. CDR3 protein: CASQVGEKLFF. The CDR3 nucleotides are TGTGCCTCCCAGGTTGGTGAAAAACTGTTTTTT.

The J gene is TRBJ2-7, the V gene TRBV7-9; TRBD2 agrees at 7 bases. V gave up 4 bases and J gave up 3 bases; unmatched junction bases: 9. The length of the CDR3 is 15 residues. Germline CDR1 is SEHNR and CDR2 is FQNEAQ (reference sequence). As DNA, the CDR3 is TGTGCCAGCAGCTCTAGCGGTATAGGTCGCTACGAGCAGTACTTC. It yields the protein CASSSSGIGRYEQYF.

This clone has only a few counts. The chain employs TRBV7-3 and TRBJ2-3, with a tentative D call TRBD2 (5 bases). The CDR3 runs 15 residues. With 0 bases removed from V and 3 bases from J, the gap between germline ends came to 10 bases. Germline CDR1 SGHTA, CDR2 FQGTGA. The CDR3 DNA reads as TGTGCCAGCAGCTTAACGTCCAGCGGAACAGATACGCAGTATTTT. It specifies CASSLTSSGTDTQYF. The full variable domain, its missing parts supplied by reference TRBV7-3 and TRBJ2-3, is GAGVSQTPSNKVTEKGKYVELRCDPISGHTALYWYRQSLGQGPEFLIYFQGTGAADDSGLPNDRFFAVRPEGSVSTLKIQRTERGDSAVYLCASSLTSSGTDTQYFGPGTRLTVL.

This sequence joins TRBV4-3 and TRBJ2-3; possible D gene TRBD2, 6 bases. Trimming shortened V by 0 bases and J by 2 bases, and 15 bases separated the two germline ends. Germline values: CDR1 LGHNA, CDR2 YSLEER. CDR3 length: 17 residues. CDR3 DNA: TGCGCCAGCAGCCAAGATCGGTGGCGGGGCTACACAGATACGCAGTATTTT. Translating gives CASSQDRWRGYTDTQYF.

In its sample, this clone was seen once. CDR3 amino acids: CTSSQDSKGFTDTQYF. In DNA form, the CDR3 reads TGCACCAGCAGCCAAGATTCGAAGGGGTTCACAGATACGCAGTATTTT. This chain uses TRBV1 with TRBJ2-3; TRBD1, the table's D call, was not compared with the DNA. TRBV1 is reported as a pseudogene. The CDR3 sequence is 16 residues long.

This rearrangement joins TRBV13 to TRBJ2-7; D is uncertain. CDR1 and CDR2 from the germline V gene are PRHDT and FYEKMQ (reference sequence). CDR3 length: 14 residues. Between the trimmed V and J ends, which lost 7 bases and 0 bases, there was a span of 13 bases. CDR3 residues: CASTSRGTSYEQYF. DNA of the CDR3: TGTGCCAGCACCTCCCGAGGTACCTCCTACGAGCAGTACTTC.

The rearrangement joins TRBV6-1 to TRBJ2-5; TRBD1 is a possible D gene (5 bases). This CDR3 has 13 residues. V lost 8 bases to trimming and J lost 5 bases, with 15 bases between them. CDR1 is MNHNS, CDR2 SASEGT, per germline. The CDR3: CASGHAEWETQYF. The DNA of the CDR3 is TGTGCCAGCGGACACGCGGAGTGGGAGACCCAGTACTTC.

This chain joins TRBV15 and TRBJ2-1, with 7 bases lining up with TRBD2. The CDR3 covers 16 residues. Germline V lookup: CDR1 LNHNV, CDR2 YYDKDF (reference sequence). V shed 2 bases, J shed 4 bases, and the junction held 8 bases outside the gene matches. CDR3 loop: CATSRLTGREYNEQFF. The CDR3 DNA follows: TGTGCCACCAGCAGACTCACGGGGCGGGAGTACAATGAGCAGTTCTTC.

Details on this clone: At one end, the junction sequence differs from germline, possibly due to a read error. The chain combines TRBV4-1 with TRBJ2-4, with D perhaps TRBD1 (5 bases). The CDR3 covers 12 residues. Germline CDR1 reads MGHRA; CDR2 reads YSYEKL. In nucleotides, the CDR3 is TGCGCCAGCAGCCAACAACGCGACAGAATGGGCTTC. Translating gives CASSQQRDRMGF.

The V gene is TRBV29-1, the J gene TRBJ2-2; the D is unclear. CDR3 length equals 12 residues. Trimming took off 3 bases at V and 0 bases at J, with 2 bases between the two ends. Germline CDR1 and CDR2: SQVTM and ANQGSEA. The chain's CDR3 is CSVDTNTGELFF. CDR3 DNA sequence: TGCAGCGTTGACACGAACACCGGGGAGCTGTTTTTT.

The V and J genes are TRBV19 and TRBJ1-5, with D possibly TRBD1 on 6 matching bases. The CDR3 is made up of 13 amino acids. V lost 7 bases and J 7 bases, leaving 14 bases between the germline ends. Germline V lookup: CDR1 LNHDA, CDR2 SQIVND (reference sequence). CDR3 region: CASIITGLQPQHF. For the CDR3, the DNA is TGTGCCAGTATCATAACAGGGCTCCAGCCCCAGCATTTT.

V usage is TRBV28 and J usage is TRBJ1-2; weak D call: TRBD1 (5 bases). The V gene lost 4 bases and the J gene lost 2 bases, with 11 bases spanning the gap. The CDR3 contains 14 residues. CDR1 and CDR2 (germline): MDHEN, SYDVKM. The CDR3 coding sequence is TGTGCCAGCAGTTGGGGCAGCCTAAACTATGGCTACACCTTC. As protein: CASSWGSLNYGYTF.

The genes are TRBV11-3 and TRBJ2-1; 7 bases are a match to TRBD2. The V gene end was trimmed by 5 bases and the J gene end by 0 bases; junction bases not matched to a gene: 10. CDR3 length: 17 amino acids. Germline values: CDR1 SGHNT, CDR2 YENEEA. This CDR3 is CASSPLWRESSYNEQFF. The CDR3 region has the DNA TGTGCCAGCAGCCCCCTTTGGCGGGAGAGCTCCTACAATGAGCAGTTCTTC.

V usage is TRBV18 and J usage is TRBJ2-4; D might be TRBD1 (5 bases). Germline V gene data show CDR1 as KGHSH and CDR2 as LQKENI. This CDR3 spans 16 amino acids. With 1 base removed from V and 8 bases from J, the gap between germline ends came to 18 bases. CDR3 DNA: TGTGCCAGCTCACCACTTCCTTCCATAGCCAGGGACATTCAGTACTTC. Translating gives CASSPLPSIARDIQYF.

The chain joins TRBV7-3 to TRBJ2-7; TRBD2 agrees at 14 bases. Germline V gene sequence: CDR1 SGHTA, CDR2 FQGTGA. The CDR3 runs 16 residues. J lost 9 bases, V lost 5 bases, and 12 bases had no gene match. This chain's CDR3 is CASSPRPGTSGSVQYF. CDR3 coding DNA: TGTGCCAGCAGCCCCCGCCCCGGGACTAGCGGGAGTGTGCAGTACTTC.

The sample holds one count of this clone. The chain recombines TRBV19 with TRBJ2-1, with 10 bases identical to TRBD2. Germline CDR1 is LNHDA and CDR2 is SQIVND (reference sequence). V dropped 4 bases and J dropped 7; count of bases not matched to a gene: 7. The CDR3 has 15 amino acids. The CDR3 region has the DNA TGTGCCAGTAGTACAAGGACTAGCGGCAATAATGAGCAGTTCTTC. It translates to CASSTRTSGNNEQFF.

The chain links TRBV9 to TRBJ1-3, with 7 bases fitting TRBD1. This CDR3 spans 17 amino acids. Losses at the gene ends were 3 bases for V and 0 bases for J; bases not matched to a gene: 9. From germline, CDR1 is SGDLS and CDR2 YYNGEE. The CDR3 bases are TGTGCCAGCAGCGGTCTTTCGGGACAGATCTCTGGAAACACCATATATTTT. As protein: CASSGLSGQISGNTIYF. Full variable domain (remainder filled in from reference TRBV9 and TRBJ1-3): DSGVTQTPKHLITATGQRVTLRCSPRSGDLSVYWYQQSLDQGLQFLIQYYNGEERAKGNILERFSAQQFPDLHSELNLSSLELGDSALYFCASSGLSGQISGNTIYFGEGSWLTVV.

This chain uses TRBV9 with TRBJ2-7, with D tentatively TRBD2 (6 bases). This CDR3 is 14 amino acids long. Trimming removed 0 bases at V and 5 bases at J, with 12 bases between. Germline V gene lookup returns CDR1 SGDLS and CDR2 YYNGEE. CDR3 nucleotides: TGTGCCAGCAGCGTAGGACTAGGTCCCCACGAGCAGTACTTC. Protein: CASSVGLGPHEQYF.

This rearrangement joins TRBV7-9 to TRBJ2-1, with TRBD2 matching 11 bases. Germline V gene sequence: CDR1 SEHNR, CDR2 FQNEAQ (reference sequence). The CDR3 is made up of 14 amino acids. The V segment lost 8 bases and the J segment 5 bases; nucleotides outside the gene matches: 5. CDR3 protein: CASAVAGGNNEQFF. The CDR3 DNA reads as TGTGCCAGCGCGGTAGCGGGAGGGAACAATGAGCAGTTCTTC.

The count of this clone is one. The chain couples TRBV7-2 to TRBJ2-4; a possible D gene is TRBD2 (5 bases). Trimming took off 1 base at V and 1 base at J, with 17 bases between the two ends. The germline V gene has CDR1 SGHTA and CDR2 FQGNSA. The CDR3 loop spans 18 amino acids. The CDR3 nucleotides read TGTGCCAGCAGCTTAGATCTGGGTGGAGGCCGGGCCAAAAACATTCAGTACTTC. It is translated as CASSLDLGGGRAKNIQYF.

V usage is TRBV19 and J usage is TRBJ2-1; 7 bases fit TRBD2. V lost 10 bases to trimming and J lost 7 bases; unmatched junction nucleotides: 22. This CDR3 contains 17 residues. Germline V lookup: CDR1 LNHDA, CDR2 SQIVND (reference sequence). The chain's CDR3 is CATSGRRQTSIYNEQFF. The CDR3 DNA sequence: TGTGCCACTTCGGGTCGCCGGCAGACTAGCATTTATAATGAGCAGTTCTTC. The variable domain in full, completed from reference TRBV19 and TRBJ2-1, reads DGGITQSPKYLFRKEGQNVTLSCEQNLNHDAMYWYRQDPGQGLRLIYYSQIVNDFQKGDIAEGYSVSREKKESFPLTVTSAQKNPTAFYLCATSGRRQTSIYNEQFFGPGTRLTVL.

The chain is built from TRBV18 and TRBJ1-2, with 7 nucleotides matching TRBD1. Germline CDR1 is KGHSH and CDR2 is LQKENI. The CDR3 extends over 15 amino acids. The V and J ends lost 6 bases and 0 bases, in that order; junction bases with no gene match: 7. For the CDR3, the DNA is TGTGCCAGCTCCGTAGACAGGGAAGCTAACTATGGCTACACCTTC. Residues: CASSVDREANYGYTF.

This sequence joins TRBV29-1 and TRBJ2-5; 7 bases fit TRBD2. Looked up from germline, CDR1 is SQVTM and CDR2 is ANQGSEA. The CDR3 has 10 residues. CDR3 sequence: CGGGQETQYF. The CDR3 nucleotides read TGCGGGGGGGGACAAGAGACCCAGTACTTC.

The chain is built from TRBV27 and TRBJ1-5; D may be TRBD1 (6 bases). Looked up from germline, CDR1 is MNHEY and CDR2 is SMNVEV (reference sequence). The V gene lost 3 bases and the J gene lost 4 bases, with 13 bases spanning the gap. The CDR3 length is 15 residues. The CDR3 coding sequence is TGTGCCAGCAGTTTCACAGGGTCTGGGAATCAGCCCCAGCATTTT. It yields the protein CASSFTGSGNQPQHF.